This T cell receptor (beta chain) derives from a study of cytomegalovirus exposure and HLA in healthy donors. Amplification used 60 Vbeta primers and 13 Jbeta primers. The protocol was immunoSEQ multiplex PCR, while the TCRdb copy is restricted to in-frame clones and leaves out a portion. This sample yields some 150,000 clones, of which 60% to 80% are seen a single time; about 6.4% belongs to the top ten. As to this clone: The identical CDR3 is also encoded by other nucleotide sequences in the sample.

Sequencing was carried out using PBMCs. This TCR was recovered from a man aged 35 to 55 in good health and CMV-seropositive.

CDR3 in amino acids: CASSQDKGLAWGDRTQYF. The CDR3 DNA reads TGCGCCAGCAGCCAAGACAAAGGACTAGCGTGGGGGGATAGGACTCAGTACTTC. The V call is TRBV4-1, the J call TRBJ2-5; 9 nucleotides align to TRBD2. The V segment lost 0 bases and the J segment 11 bases; nucleotides outside the gene matches: 19. Germline loops: CDR1 MGHRA, CDR2 YSYEKL. The CDR3 extends over 18 amino acids.